The source of this TCR beta chain is a study of shared clonotypes between healthy human individuals (dated by TCRdb to about 2020). The study in broad terms: Three men and two women, aged 18 to 49 years, made up the cohort. Between about 0.85 and 8.9 billion PBMCs per donor were obtained by leukapheresis. For each donor, three plates each were used for CD4 naive and CD4 memory, two plates were used for CD8 naive, and one plate was used for CD8 memory. The study deeply sequenced blood TCR repertoires of about 5 healthy adults to estimate repertoire size and the extent of clonotype sharing between individuals. To increase sequencing depth and limit assay-specific biases, different laboratories used diverse techniques to prepare libraries and sequence TCR repertoires.

TCR CDR3 regions were amplified from genomic DNA by multiplex PCR using the deep immunoSEQ assay. Extracted genomic DNA from each cell subset was spread evenly across all wells of several immunoSEQ 96-well plates, with each plate serving as a replicate. Each replicate PCR for sorted subsets received about 220 ng genomic DNA, equal to roughly 29,000 T cell genomes. The purified libraries were quantified using a Qubit 3.0 fluorometer, sized with a Bioanalyzer 2100, and then quantified again using the KAPA Library Quantification kit. A separate single-read 150-cycle Illumina NextSeq 550 flow cell was used to sequence each immunoSEQ 96-well plate. Concerning the study's data processing: Because the immunoSEQ output included only junctional sequences and no quality scores, the filtering could not be the same as the filtering used for full-length reads. Sequences were annotated with PyIR, a Python wrapper for IgBLAST v1.9, using IMGT germline references to assign V/J genes and CDR3. Reads were removed for weak V/J assignments (E-value above 1e-6), missing CDR3, stop codons, out-of-frame junctions, or ambiguous translated residues. A V3J clonotype was defined by an identical inferred V gene, J gene, and CDR3 amino acid sequence. To compute the percentage overlap between repertoires, the number of shared unique clonotypes was divided by the size of the smaller repertoire. RTK rarefaction, the Chao1 estimator, and Recon v2.1 estimates of unobserved clonotypes were used to assess repertoire richness. For all TCRbeta clonotypes obtained by the gDNA method from several donors, generation probabilities were computed with OLGA. Here the immuneACCESS table is served through TCRdb, limited to in-frame sequences with V and J called. Missing clones are a known gap in these copies; in checked studies unresolved V genes cover under half, and the rest lacks a known reason. That table gives V, J and clone size, and the DNA gave D and trimming. This sample has about 1,900,000 clones in its table, and approximately 95% of those were observed once. The ten largest clones capture around 1.2% of the sample.

Regarding this clone: Its antigen target is currently unknown. Per-nucleotide qualities are absent, and no much larger clonotype sits a single base away.

From its cysteine to its phenylalanine, the CDR3 spans 13 amino acids. The only DNA kept is the CDR3, 39 bases in frame from the first base. V drops 2 bases and J drops 7 bases, leaving 10 bases in between. CDR1 and CDR2, looked up from the germline V gene (reference sequence), are MNHEY and SMNVEV. The full study reports these points: Pairwise subsampling led to the expectation that sequencing depth would affect the degree of clonotype sharing among donors. Rarefaction of sorted-subset datasets indicated incomplete sequencing despite the large sequencing depth. The small number of donors limited the genetic and exposure-history diversity represented. Compared with non-shared clonotypes, the clonotypes found in all four sorted-subset donors had higher generation probabilities. Sampling was restricted to blood, and TCR repertoires in tissues likely differ from the TCR repertoires found in blood. Naive subsets generally had larger estimated clonotype richness than memory subsets. When several donors were compared, the shared fraction of clonotypes was about 5.4% for naive CD4, approximately 3.3% for naive CD8, about 2.5% for memory CD4, and approximately 0.4% for memory CD8.

CD8 naive samples consisted of CD45RO-negative cells that were positively selected for CCR7, yielding a CD45RA+CCR7+ population without TemRA cells. Donors were healthy HIV-negative adults with no recently reported acute infections or vaccinations. Every donor was a Caucasian adult living in Nashville, Tennessee, USA. Blood was obtained by leukapheresis, after which PBMCs were separated by Ficoll-Histopaque density gradient centrifugation and cryopreserved in liquid nitrogen vapor phase. Purity and quantity of every magnetically sorted T cell population were checked by analytical flow cytometry. Each sorted fraction had its genomic DNA isolated and then quantified by UV absorbance on a Nanodrop 2000c.

The chain is encoded by TRBV27 joined to TRBJ2-3; D gene: possibly TRBD2, on 6 matching bases. The sequenced material came from naive CD8+ T cells sorted from blood. This sample's cell subset or site label indicates: CD45RA+CCR7+. This TCR derives from a man between 18 and 29 years old in good health. The CDR3 is CASSLGTVNTQYF. DNA sequence: TGTGCCAGCAGTTTAGGGACTGTAAATACGCAGTATTTT.